What follows are 23 T cell receptor beta chains derived from one specimen sequenced in a study of blood T cell repertoires in COVID-19. The method was immunoSEQ multiplex PCR; TCRdb's version includes in-frame clones alone and lacks a portion of them. Of 350,000 to 450,000 clones in the sample, roughly 86% are singletons; the top ten hold approximately 2.5%. Sequencing was performed on peripheral blood. The receptor source for this set is a woman aged 55-70 years with COVID-19, enrolled during active disease.

The V gene is TRBV4-2, the J gene TRBJ1-3; D gene ambiguous. Germline lookup yields CDR1 LGHNA and CDR2 YNFKEQ. The CDR3 is 16 residues long. V lost 0 bases and J 6 bases, leaving 15 bases between the germline ends. The CDR3 bases are TGTGCCAGCAGCCAAGATTACGGCCAGGTGGAAAACACCATATATTTT. Its translation: CASSQDYGQVENTIYF.

This clone was seen more than once but under ten times. This chain joins TRBV7-8 and TRBJ1-3; D might be TRBD1 (5 bases). This CDR3 has 16 amino acids. V was pared by 4 bases and J by 0 bases, with 13 bases between. CDR1 SGHVS and CDR2 FQNEAQ come from the germline V gene. The DNA for the CDR3 is TGTGCCAGCAGCTCCCTCGGCAGGGACTCTGGAAACACCATATATTTT. It codes for CASSSLGRDSGNTIYF.

The chain uses TRBV10-2 and TRBJ2-3; the D is unclear. The V end lost 7 bases, the J end lost 0 bases, and 8 bases lay between the germline ends. The V gene's germline CDR1 is WSHSY and CDR2 SAAADI. This CDR3 contains 13 residues. CDR3 nucleotide sequence: TGCGCCAGCAAAGAGACAAGCACAGATACGCAGTATTTT. Its translation is CASKETSTDTQYF.

The gene calls are TRBV3-1 (or the pseudogene TRBV3-2) and TRBJ1-5, with D possibly matching TRBD1 (5 bases). This CDR3 spans 14 amino acids. V was trimmed by 0 bases and J by 5 bases, leaving 8 bases between them. Germline V gene sequence: CDR1 LGHDT, CDR2 YNNKEL (reference sequence). The CDR3: CASSQDRVYQPQHF. In DNA, the CDR3 is TGTGCCAGCAGCCAAGACAGGGTTTATCAGCCCCAGCATTTT.

The chain recombines TRBV5-1 with TRBJ2-7; D may be TRBD2 (5 bases). The CDR3 loop spans 14 amino acids. Germline CDR1 reads SGHRS; CDR2 reads YFSETQ. Trimming removed 1 base at V and 0 bases at J, with 8 bases between. CDR3 in amino acids: CASSLSGSSYEQYF. In DNA, the CDR3 is TGCGCCAGCAGCTTGTCTGGGAGCTCCTACGAGCAGTACTTC.

The J gene is TRBJ1-1, the V gene TRBV6-5; TRBD1 agrees at 8 bases. Looked up from germline, CDR1 is MNHEY and CDR2 is SVGAGI. CDR3 length equals 14 residues. J gave up 5 bases and V 6 bases, and 8 bases lay outside the gene matches. The CDR3 loop is CASRFGTGGTEAFF. As DNA, the CDR3 is TGTGCCAGCAGATTTGGGACAGGTGGTACTGAAGCTTTCTTT.

In this sample, this clone turned up once. J is TRBJ1-3 and V is TRBV19, with D unresolved. CDR1 and CDR2 from the germline V gene are LNHDA and SQIVND (reference sequence). This CDR3 is 18 amino acids long. The germline V and J ends were trimmed by 7 bases and 3 bases, with 25 bases remaining between them. The CDR3 sequence: CASTDVRGSSEIGNTIYF. CDR3 coding DNA: TGTGCCAGTACGGACGTCAGAGGGTCATCTGAGATTGGAAACACCATATATTTT.

This clone was detected once. The chain links TRBV18 to TRBJ2-7; perhaps TRBD1 as D (5 bases). Trimming stripped 1 base from V and 7 bases from J, with 11 bases between. This CDR3 comprises 13 residues. Germline V CDR1 and CDR2: KGHSH, LQKENI. The CDR3: CASSPHKGQEQYF. In DNA, the CDR3 is TGTGCCAGCTCACCACACAAGGGGCAAGAGCAGTACTTC.

V is TRBV27 and J is TRBJ1-5; D is undetermined. V lost 2 bases and J lost 0, with 8 bases in between. CDR3 length equals 15 residues. Germline V lookup: CDR1 MNHEY, CDR2 SMNVEV (reference sequence). Here the CDR3 reads CASSLGRYSNQPQHF. In DNA form, the CDR3 reads TGTGCCAGCAGTTTAGGGAGATATAGCAATCAGCCCCAGCATTTT.

The V gene is TRBV5-4, the J gene TRBJ2-1; tentative D call: TRBD2 (7 bases). Trimming removed 5 bases from V and 2 bases from J, with 14 bases in between. The V gene's germline CDR1 is SGHNT and CDR2 YYREEE (reference sequence). The CDR3 spans 15 residues. The CDR3 spells CASSIGGGTYNEQFF. Here the CDR3 DNA reads TGTGCCAGCAGTATAGGGGGGGGGACCTACAATGAGCAGTTCTTC.

This CDR3 is CASSPGYTEAFF. Here the CDR3 DNA reads TGTGCCAGCAGTCCAGGGTACACTGAAGCTTTCTTT. V and J are TRBV6-5 and TRBJ1-1; possible D gene TRBD1, 5 bases. Germline lookup yields CDR1 MNHEY and CDR2 SVGAGI. The V end lost 5 bases, the J end lost 3 bases, and 7 bases lay between the germline ends. The length of the CDR3 is 12 residues.

The rearrangement joins TRBV4-1 to TRBJ1-4, with TRBD1 matching 7 bases. The CDR3 runs 16 residues. Germline assignment: CDR1 MGHRA and CDR2 YSYEKL. With 1 base clipped from V and 4 bases from J, the junction kept 6 bases outside the gene matches. The CDR3 nucleotides are TGCGCCAGCAGCCAAGCCCCGGACAGGAATAATGAAAAACTGTTTTTT. Its protein product is CASSQAPDRNNEKLFF.

In its sample, this clone was seen a few times. V is TRBV11-2 and J is TRBJ2-7; possible D gene TRBD2, 5 bases. The V and J ends lost 3 bases and 7 bases respectively, with 19 bases between them. The V gene's germline CDR1 is SGHAT and CDR2 FQNNGV. This CDR3 region has 15 residues. The CDR3 region is CASSFSSGGLGEQYF. The DNA of the CDR3 is TGTGCCAGCAGCTTTTCCAGCGGAGGTCTTGGGGAGCAGTACTTC.

This rearrangement joins TRBV11-2 to TRBJ1-2; the D gene is possibly TRBD1 (6 bases). The germline CDR1 and CDR2 sequences are SGHAT and FQNNGV. The CDR3 is made up of 19 amino acids. V lost 0 bases, J lost 0 bases, and 20 bases lay in between. CDR3 loop: CASSLDREGVRLANYGYTF. For the CDR3, the DNA is TGTGCCAGCAGCTTAGATAGGGAGGGGGTGCGTCTAGCTAACTATGGCTACACCTTC. Complete variable domain (other parts from reference TRBV11-2 and TRBJ1-2): EAGVAQSPRYKIIEKRQSVAFWCNPISGHATLYWYQQILGQGPKLLIQFQNNGVVDDSQLPKDRFSAERLKGVDSTLKIQPAKLEDSAVYLCASSLDREGVRLANYGYTFGSGTRLTVV.

V usage is TRBV7-3 and J usage is TRBJ1-2, with 8 positions matching TRBD1. Germline values: CDR1 SGHTA, CDR2 FQGTGA. The V gene end was trimmed by 4 bases and the J gene end by 3 bases; junction bases not matched to a gene: 4. CDR3 size: 14 residues. As DNA, the CDR3 is TGTGCCAGCAGCTCTACAGGGGGTGACTATGGCTACACCTTC. Its translation is CASSSTGGDYGYTF.

The V and J genes are TRBV5-1 and TRBJ2-2; TRBD1 matches 9 bases. The V segment lost 7 bases and the J segment 7 bases; nucleotides outside the gene matches: 5. The germline CDR1 and CDR2 sequences are SGHRS and YFSETQ. The CDR3 spans 13 residues. The CDR3 DNA sequence: TGCGCCAGCGGACAGGGGAGGAGCGGGGAGCTGTTTTTT. As protein: CASGQGRSGELFF.

V is TRBV6-5 and J is TRBJ1-5; a possible D gene is TRBD1 (6 bases). Per the germline V gene, CDR1 is MNHEY and CDR2 is SVGAGI. The germline V and J ends were trimmed by 4 bases and 5 bases, with 9 bases remaining between them. The CDR3 is 13 amino acids. CDR3 region: CASSSRGYQPQHF. For the CDR3, the DNA is TGTGCCAGCAGTTCCAGGGGATATCAGCCCCAGCATTTT.

The chain joins TRBV4-1 to TRBJ2-1; the D gene is possibly TRBD2 (5 bases). The CDR3 spans 19 residues. Trimming cost V 0 bases and J 0 bases, with 18 bases left between them. Germline CDR1 is MGHRA and CDR2 is YSYEKL. In nucleotides, the CDR3 is TGCGCCAGCAGCCAAGATTTTTTAAGATCGGGGAGCTCCTACAATGAGCAGTTCTTC. Translation: CASSQDFLRSGSSYNEQFF.

Turning to this clone: At the DNA level, this CDR3 is encoded by other sequences in the same sample as well. The chain combines TRBV6-5 with TRBJ1-4, with TRBD1 identical over 8 bases. The CDR3 extends over 13 amino acids. The V segment lost 6 bases and the J segment 8 bases; nucleotides outside the gene matches: 5. Germline V gene sequence: CDR1 MNHEY, CDR2 SVGAGI. CDR3 DNA: TGTGCCAGCAGAACAGGGGGTGGAGAAAAACTGTTTTTT. Translated: CASRTGGGEKLFF.

V and J are TRBV28 and TRBJ1-2; 8 bases fit TRBD1. The V segment lost 7 bases and the J segment 4 bases; nucleotides outside the gene matches: 8. There are 14 residues in the CDR3. Germline CDR1 is MDHEN and CDR2 is SYDVKM. The CDR3 region has the DNA TGTGCCAGCAATCTGGACAGGGTTACCTATGGCTACACCTTC. It codes for CASNLDRVTYGYTF.

The V gene is TRBV5-5, the J gene TRBJ1-2; 9 nucleotides agree with TRBD1. Germline loops: CDR1 SGHKS, CDR2 YYEKEE (reference sequence). The V gene end was trimmed by 2 bases and the J gene end by 3 bases; junction bases not matched to a gene: 11. The CDR3 is 17 residues long. CDR3 residues: CASSLPGQGGSDYGYTF. The CDR3 bases are TGTGCCAGCAGCTTACCGGGACAGGGTGGCTCGGACTATGGCTACACCTTC.

The gene calls are TRBV27 and TRBJ1-2, with D possibly being TRBD1 (5 bases). CDR1 MNHEY and CDR2 SMNVEV come from the germline V gene (reference sequence). The CDR3 length is 14 residues. The V and J ends lost 4 bases and 2 bases respectively, with 11 bases between them. The CDR3 spells CASSSLGVNYGYTF. CDR3 DNA: TGTGCCAGCAGTTCCCTAGGGGTAAACTATGGCTACACCTTC.

The rearrangement links TRBV6-5 to TRBJ2-5; 10 nucleotides line up with TRBD1. The germline CDR1 and CDR2 sequences are MNHEY and SVGAGI. The CDR3 totals 15 residues. Unmatched junction bases numbered 4, after V lost 6 bases and J lost 0 bases. DNA for the CDR3: TGTGCCAGCAGCCCGGACAGGGGGAACCAAGAGACCCAGTACTTC. Protein sequence: CASSPDRGNQETQYF.